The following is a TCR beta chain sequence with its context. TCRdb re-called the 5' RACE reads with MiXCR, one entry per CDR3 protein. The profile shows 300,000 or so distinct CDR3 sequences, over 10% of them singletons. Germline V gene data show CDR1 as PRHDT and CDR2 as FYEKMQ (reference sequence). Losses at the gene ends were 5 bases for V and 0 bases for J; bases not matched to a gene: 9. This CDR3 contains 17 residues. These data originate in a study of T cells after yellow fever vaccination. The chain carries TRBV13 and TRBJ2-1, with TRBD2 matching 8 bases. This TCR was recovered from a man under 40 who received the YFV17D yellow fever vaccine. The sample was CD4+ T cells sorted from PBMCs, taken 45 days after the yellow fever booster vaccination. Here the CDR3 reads CASSRSRSGISYNEQFF. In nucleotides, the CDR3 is TGTGCCAGCAGCCGGTCCCGTAGCGGGATCTCCTACAATGAGCAGTTCTTC.